These 5 T cell receptor beta chains were sequenced from one sample in a study of chemoradiotherapy in HPV16-positive cancers. The protocol was immunoSEQ multiplex PCR, while the TCRdb copy is restricted to in-frame clones and leaves out a portion. Among fewer than 15,000 clones listed, about three quarters were seen once. This specimen was taken from a patient who underwent chemoradiotherapy. The receptors come from a human donor with HPV-associated anogenital cancer.

The chain carries TRBV5-6 and TRBJ1-2; 7 bases are a match to TRBD1. The CDR3 loop spans 14 amino acids. The V segment lost 7 bases and the J segment 5 bases; nucleotides outside the gene matches: 11. Germline V lookup: CDR1 SGHDT, CDR2 YYEEEE. In DNA, the CDR3 is TGTGCCAGCGGGGATCCGACAGGGAATTATGGCTACACCTTC. Encoded protein: CASGDPTGNYGYTF.

This clone occurred once. This chain connects TRBV10-3 to TRBJ2-3; D possibly corresponds to TRBD2 (6 bases). The CDR3 spans 13 residues. The germline V gene encodes CDR1 ENHRY and CDR2 SYGVKD. V was cut by 9 bases and J by 5 bases, with 15 bases left in between. As DNA, the CDR3 is TGTGCCATTCGAAGCGGAGGGATAGATACGCAGTATTTT. It translates to CAIRSGGIDTQYF.

This clone was picked up a small number of times. The chain recombines TRBV28 with TRBJ1-2, with 7 nucleotides matching TRBD1. The CDR3 length is 14 residues. The V and J ends lost 5 bases and 5 bases, in that order; junction bases with no gene match: 8. CDR1 is MDHEN and CDR2 is SYDVKM in the germline V gene. CDR3 sequence (DNA): TGTGCCAGCAGTCCGACAGGGATCCGGTATGGCTACACCTTC. Translation: CASSPTGIRYGYTF.

The rearrangement joins TRBV6-5 to TRBJ2-2; 10 bases agree with TRBD2. The CDR3 spans 14 residues. Germline V gives CDR1 MNHEY, CDR2 SVGAGI. Trimming at V came to 6 bases and at J to 6 bases, leaving 4 bases not matched to a gene. The CDR3 is CASRRTSGAGELFF. CDR3 DNA sequence: TGTGCCAGCAGACGGACTAGCGGAGCCGGGGAGCTGTTTTTT.

The gene calls are TRBV6-1 and TRBJ1-1; 11 nucleotides match TRBD1. Germline CDR1 reads MNHNS; CDR2 reads SASEGT. CDR3 length equals 14 residues. V shed 6 bases, J shed 4 bases, and the junction held 4 bases outside the gene matches. CDR3 nucleotide sequence: TGTGCCAGCAGCTCCGGGACAGGGGGCACTGAAGCTTTCTTT. This encodes CASSSGTGGTEAFF.